The 12 T cell receptor beta chains below come from one sample, sequenced in a study of shared clonotypes between healthy human individuals. Sequencing used immunoSEQ multiplex PCR; TCRdb keeps in-frame clones, though not all of them. The sample holds approximately 2,300,000 clones, under 95% seen once. Material: naive CD4+ T cells from PBMCs. Documented subset: CD45RA+ positively selected. The receptor set was obtained from a man between 18 and 29 years old in good health. Some clones in this sample may be carry-over from other donors' samples.

V and J are TRBV29-1 and TRBJ2-3; no definite D call. CDR3 length equals 15 residues. Germline loops: CDR1 SQVTM, CDR2 ANQGSEA. V dropped 1 base and J dropped 1 base, with 12 bases sitting between them. The CDR3 region has the DNA TGCAGCGTTGAAGGAAGTGGCGGCCGCACAGATACGCAGTATTTT. This encodes CSVEGSGGRTDTQYF.

The V gene is TRBV7-3, the J gene TRBJ2-1; a possible D gene is TRBD1 (5 bases). The CDR3 covers 12 residues. The germline V and J ends were trimmed by 3 bases and 7 bases, with 7 bases remaining between them. CDR1 is SGHTA and CDR2 is FQGTGA in the germline V gene. CDR3: CASSFQGNEQFF. The DNA of the CDR3 is TGTGCCAGCAGCTTCCAGGGTAATGAGCAGTTCTTC.

As DNA, the CDR3 is TGTGCCAGCAGTGAAGGCGGGGCTAGCACAGATACGCAGTATTTT. This translates into CASSEGGASTDTQYF. V is TRBV6-1 and J is TRBJ2-3; D is possibly TRBD2 (6 bases). Germline assignment: CDR1 MNHNS and CDR2 SASEGT. This CDR3 contains 15 residues. The V end was cut by 1 base, the J end by 0 bases, with 8 bases between.

This sequence joins TRBV30 and TRBJ1-1; possible D gene TRBD1, 5 bases. V was shortened by 2 bases and J by 4 bases, with 17 bases between the two germline ends. CDR3 length equals 15 residues. The V gene's germline CDR1 is GTSNPN and CDR2 SVGIG (reference sequence). CDR3 protein: CAWSITGTTGTEAFF. The CDR3 DNA is TGTGCCTGGAGTATCACAGGCACTACCGGCACTGAAGCTTTCTTT.

A note on this clone: Within the sample, other DNA sequences also encode this same CDR3. The chain employs TRBV5-1 and TRBJ2-1, with TRBD2 matching 7 bases. Germline V gives CDR1 SGHRS, CDR2 YFSETQ. J gave up 2 bases and V 0 bases, and 5 bases lay outside the gene matches. This CDR3 is 16 amino acids long. CDR3: CASSLDPSGTYNEQFF. CDR3 bases: TGCGCCAGCAGCTTGGACCCTAGCGGCACCTACAATGAGCAGTTCTTC.

The rearrangement joins TRBV7-9 to TRBJ2-7; tentatively, D is TRBD1 or TRBD2 (5 bases each). The CDR3 consists of 19 residues. The V end lost 2 bases, the J end lost 2 bases, and 25 bases lay between the germline ends. Germline lookup yields CDR1 SEHNR and CDR2 FQNEAQ (reference sequence). The CDR3 spells CASSLFSGTPQTHTYEQYF. The CDR3 DNA is TGTGCCAGCAGCTTATTCTCAGGGACCCCGCAAACCCATACCTACGAGCAGTACTTC.

V usage is TRBV7-2 and J usage is TRBJ2-3, with 10 nucleotides matching TRBD2. Germline trimming cut 5 bases from V and 1 base from J; bases unmatched to any gene: 3. The CDR3 is made up of 15 amino acids. Germline assignment: CDR1 SGHTA and CDR2 FQGNSA. The CDR3 nucleotides are TGTGCCAGCAGCCCTAGCGGGAGCCGCACAGATACGCAGTATTTT. It specifies CASSPSGSRTDTQYF.

The CDR3, as DNA: TGTGCCAGCAGCCCCCGTAGGGAGACCCAGTACTTC. It translates to CASSPRRETQYF. The chain carries TRBV7-6 and TRBJ2-5; unclear D gene. In germline, CDR1 is SGHVS, CDR2 FNYEAQ. The CDR3 sequence is 12 residues long. Between the trimmed V and J ends, which lost 5 bases and 5 bases, there was a span of 9 bases.

The CDR3 coding sequence is TGTGCCACAAACCCACGCCAGGGGAGCACAGATACGCAGTATTTT. Amino acids: CATNPRQGSTDTQYF. The genes are TRBV2 and TRBJ2-3; weak D call: TRBD1 (6 bases). The germline gives CDR1 SNHLY, CDR2 FYNNEI. This CDR3 comprises 15 residues. The V end lost 10 bases, the J end lost 0 bases, and 17 bases lay between the germline ends.

The chain carries TRBV21-1 and TRBJ1-1. TRBV21-1 is marked as a pseudogene. The CDR3 has 14 residues. Here the CDR3 reads CASRFGEIDTEAFF. CDR3 coding DNA: TGTGCCAGCAGATTTGGGGAGATTGACACTGAAGCTTTCTTT.

This sequence joins TRBV2 and TRBJ1-6; D ambiguous. The germline V and J ends were trimmed by 4 bases and 7 bases, with 11 bases remaining between them. CDR3 size: 14 residues. Germline V gene data show CDR1 as SNHLY and CDR2 as FYNNEI. Here the CDR3 reads CASSGEPGNSPLHF. As DNA, the CDR3 is TGTGCCAGCAGTGGGGAGCCGGGAAATTCACCCCTCCACTTT.

The chain has TRBV6-5 and TRBJ2-7; the match to TRBD1 covers 7 bases. This CDR3 spans 14 amino acids. Trimming cost V 7 bases and J 6 bases; bases outside gene matches: 12. CDR1 MNHEY and CDR2 SVGAGI come from the germline V gene. The CDR3 DNA reads TGTGCCAGCATGTATACAGGGGTAGGGGGCGAGCAGTACTTC. Residues: CASMYTGVGGEQYF.